This note documents a single TCR beta chain sequence. Its antigen is as yet unknown. Isolation recovered at least 7 million PBMCs from every sample. There were at least 6 micrograms of total RNA extracted from every sample. A sample-barcoded 5' primer and a J-beta primer mix were used in a second PCR of roughly 7 to 11 cycles. CDR3-containing paired-end reads numbering at least 2.5 million came from each sample. TCRdb reprocessed the 5' RACE reads with MiXCR, giving one entry per CDR3 protein. This sample has 1.5 million to 2 million distinct CDR3 sequences, with 39% found just once. The data originate from a study of blood T cells in healthy people across ages. Study-wide findings and caveats: Estimates drawn from one million T cells were deemed to understate diversity.

The specimen was blood. The TCR was taken from a human donor in good health.

This CDR3 is CASRLTSGSGEQFF. Here the CDR3 DNA reads TGTGCCAGCAGACTAACGTCAGGGAGCGGTGAGCAGTTCTTC. The chain carries TRBV6-6 and TRBJ2-1; the D gene could be TRBD1 or TRBD2 (5 bases each). With 6 bases removed from V and 9 bases from J, the gap between germline ends came to 18 bases. CDR3 length equals 14 residues. Germline CDR1 reads MNHNY; CDR2 reads SVGAGI (reference sequence).